This T cell receptor beta chain was captured by sequencing in a study of blood T cell repertoires in COVID-19. Turning to the study itself: The United States, Italy and Spain were the sources of the acute and convalescent COVID-19 samples. T cells, B-cell-depleted T cells, or PBMCs supplied cDNA or gDNA.

In the original analysis: Scientists estimated how many nucleated cells there were by amplifying reference gene primers. Sequenced by immunoSEQ multiplex PCR; TCRdb stores in-frame clones only, minus some. V and J calls plus clone size are reproduced from that table; the DNA served to infer D and trimming. The table records 410,000 or so clones, about 91% of them present only once. Patients at the Seattle site were enrolled during active infection and followed longitudinally. The CDR3 contains 13 residues. The V gene lost 5 bases and the J gene lost 8 bases, with 15 bases spanning the gap. Germline lookup yields CDR1 SGHVS and CDR2 FNYEAQ.

Sequenced material: peripheral blood. This clonotype originated in a woman in her thirties or forties with COVID-19, enrolled during active disease. The chain employs TRBV7-6 and TRBJ1-2, with D possibly TRBD1 on 6 matching bases. Written as DNA, the CDR3 is TGTGCCAGCAGCCAGGACAGCCTGGGGGGCTACACCTTC. Amino acid sequence: CASSQDSLGGYTF.